The 28 T cell receptor beta chains in this list originate from one sample, sequenced in a study of breast tumors, draining lymph nodes, adjacent tissues. The lymph nodes were axillary draining lymph nodes from breast cancer patients. A single record per CDR3 protein comes from TCRdb applying MiXCR to the multiplex PCR reads. The repertoire holds around 250,000 distinct CDR3 sequences, with under 40% as singletons. The specimen sequenced was axillary lymph node tissue. These receptors were collected from a female donor with breast cancer. Some clones in this sample may be carry-over from other donors' samples.

The chain is built from TRBV2 and TRBJ1-6; TRBD1 is a possible D gene (6 bases). The CDR3 contains 15 residues. Germline CDR1 is SNHLY and CDR2 is FYNNEI. Between the trimmed V and J ends, which lost 3 bases and 6 bases, there was a span of 12 bases. In nucleotides, the CDR3 is TGTGCCAGCAGTGATAGGGGGAGCTTTAATTCACCCCTCCACTTT. It is translated as CASSDRGSFNSPLHF.

The table lists this clonotype with many counts. The chain employs TRBV15 and TRBJ2-4, with D possibly being TRBD1 (5 bases). From germline, CDR1 is LNHNV and CDR2 YYDKDF (reference sequence). This CDR3 is built from 16 residues. V was cut by 3 bases and J by 0 bases, with 12 bases left in between. In DNA form, the CDR3 reads TGTGCCACCAGCAGCCTCCAGGGCCTAGCCAAAAACATTCAGTACTTC. Translated: CATSSLQGLAKNIQYF.

The V gene is TRBV9, the J gene TRBJ2-1; D assignment may be TRBD1 or TRBD2 (6 bases each). The CDR3 covers 15 residues. Germline values: CDR1 SGDLS, CDR2 YYNGEE. Trimming removed 0 bases from V and 7 bases from J, with 14 bases in between. Here the CDR3 reads CASSVDGGPGNEQFF. In nucleotides, the CDR3 is TGTGCCAGCAGCGTAGATGGGGGGCCTGGTAATGAGCAGTTCTTC.

As for this clonotype: This may arise from a read error, as a much more abundant clone is one base away. The gene calls are TRBV14 and TRBJ2-7, with D uncertain. The CDR3 length is 16 residues. V was cut by 1 base and J by 9 bases, with 22 bases left in between. Per germline, CDR1 SGHDN and CDR2 FVKESK. The CDR3, as DNA: TGTGCCAGCAGCCAAGCAACCAGGACGTCGTACCGCGCGCAGTACTTC. Its translation: CASSQATRTSYRAQYF.

A note on this clonotype: A much larger clone lies a single base off, so this may be a read error. The gene calls are TRBV7-2 and TRBJ2-5; a weak D match, TRBD1 (6 bases). The CDR3 runs to 14 residues. Per the germline V gene, CDR1 is SGHTA and CDR2 is FQGNSA. The CDR3 reads CASGTDRNQGTQYF. CDR3 bases: TGTGCCAGCGGGACGGACAGAAACCAAGGGACCCAGTACTTC.

There are many counts of this clonotype. This sequence joins TRBV20-1 and TRBJ1-2; maybe TRBD1 (5 bases). The CDR3 sequence is 14 residues long. Trimming took 0 bases from V and 7 from J, leaving 15 bases between them. Looked up from germline, CDR1 is DFQATT and CDR2 is SNEGSKA (reference sequence). CDR3: CSAREAGSMVGYTF. Written as DNA, the CDR3 is TGCAGTGCTAGAGAGGCAGGGAGTATGGTTGGCTACACCTTC.

About this clonotype itself: It may be a read error: a sequence one base away is much more abundant. V usage is TRBV6-5 and J usage is TRBJ1-2; D ambiguous. This CDR3 comprises 12 residues. Germline lookup yields CDR1 MNHEY and CDR2 SVGAGI. The CDR3 sequence: CVSCRKRGGYTF. The CDR3 DNA is TGTGTCAGCTGCAGGAAGCGGGGAGGCTACACCTTC.

The chain joins TRBV15 to TRBJ2-7; 9 bases agree with TRBD2. This CDR3 is built from 16 residues. Germline-derived CDR1 and CDR2 are LNHNV and YYDKDF (reference sequence). V lost 0 bases and J lost 5; bases outside the gene matches: 8. As DNA, the CDR3 is TGTGCCACCAGCAGAGAATTTTATGGGACTAGCAACGAGCAGTACTTC. It codes for CATSREFYGTSNEQYF.

V is TRBV25-1 and J is TRBJ2-1, with D tentatively TRBD1 or TRBD2 (6 bases each). This CDR3 comprises 14 residues. Per the germline V gene, CDR1 is MGHDK and CDR2 is SYGVNS. V was pared by 5 bases and J by 9 bases, with 17 bases between. Here the CDR3 reads CASSYGGPPGEQFF. CDR3 nucleotide sequence: TGTGCCAGCAGTTACGGGGGCCCTCCGGGTGAGCAGTTCTTC. Full variable domain (remainder filled in from reference TRBV25-1 and TRBJ2-1): EADIYQTPRYLVIGTGKKITLECSQTMGHDKMYWYQQDPGMELHLIHYSYGVNSTEKGDLSSESTVSRIRTEHFPLTLESARPSHTSQYLCASSYGGPPGEQFFGPGTRLTVL.

This clonotype was seen ten or more times. This chain uses TRBV2 with TRBJ2-3, with 8 bases identical to TRBD2. After removal of 2 bases from V and 4 bases from J, the junction contained 5 bases not matched to a gene. Germline CDR1 reads SNHLY; CDR2 reads FYNNEI. This CDR3 comprises 15 residues. The CDR3 protein is CASSETGLVADTQYF. The CDR3 DNA sequence: TGTGCCAGCAGTGAAACGGGACTAGTGGCAGATACGCAGTATTTT.

The J gene is TRBJ1-5, the V gene TRBV19, with a possible D match to TRBD1 (6 bases). This CDR3 is 18 amino acids long. CDR1 is LNHDA and CDR2 is SQIVND in the germline V gene (reference sequence). The V end lost 6 bases, the J end lost 3 bases, and 24 bases lay between the germline ends. CDR3 protein: CASSLSHSGRGLNQPQHF. Written as DNA, the CDR3 is TGTGCCAGTAGCCTCAGCCACTCGGGACGGGGGCTCAATCAGCCCCAGCATTTT.

The count of this clonotype is one. The chain uses TRBV7-9 and TRBJ2-6, with 9 bases aligning to TRBD1. CDR3 length: 18 amino acids. J was trimmed by 0 bases and V by 5 bases; bases with no gene match: 8. Germline values: CDR1 SEHNR, CDR2 FQNEAQ (reference sequence). CDR3 loop: CASSPQGQGLSGANVLTF. The CDR3, as DNA: TGTGCCAGCAGCCCCCAGGGACAGGGCCTCTCTGGGGCCAACGTCCTGACTTTC.

V gene TRBV12-3 or TRBV12-4 combines with J gene TRBJ1-5, with D perhaps TRBD1 (5 bases). This CDR3 region has 14 residues. V was clipped by 3 bases and J by 6 bases, with 12 bases between them. CDR3 residues: CASSFGGVAQPQHF. In nucleotides, the CDR3 is TGTGCCAGCAGTTTCGGGGGGGTGGCTCAGCCCCAGCATTTT.

This rearrangement joins TRBV7-9 to TRBJ1-1, with 7 bases that match TRBD1. The germline V gene has CDR1 SEHNR and CDR2 FQNEAQ (reference sequence). The CDR3 length is 14 residues. The junction had 4 bases not matched to a gene; V was cut back by 2 bases and J by 4 bases. The CDR3 protein is CASSLNRGGTEAFF. In DNA form, the CDR3 reads TGTGCCAGCAGCTTAAACAGGGGTGGCACTGAAGCTTTCTTT.

V and J are TRBV3-1 and TRBJ2-1, with 7 bases identical to TRBD2. Germline V CDR1 and CDR2: LGHDT, YNNKEL (reference sequence). The J segment lost 7 bases and the V segment lost 0 bases, leaving 6 bases of the junction unmatched. This CDR3 comprises 15 residues. The CDR3 sequence is CASSQDGEGWNEQFF. The CDR3 DNA follows: TGTGCCAGCAGCCAAGACGGGGAGGGGTGGAATGAGCAGTTCTTC.

This clonotype has ten or more counts. The J gene is TRBJ2-7, the V gene TRBV7-9; D is unresolved. This CDR3 is 14 amino acids long. Germline values: CDR1 SEHNR, CDR2 FQNEAQ (reference sequence). V gave up 7 bases and J gave up 6 bases, with 19 bases separating them. The DNA for the CDR3 is TGTGCCAGCACCTCCGGAACAGATAAGGGCGAGCAGTACTTC. As protein: CASTSGTDKGEQYF.

This clonotype was picked up many times. The J gene is TRBJ1-5, the V gene TRBV10-2; no reliable D call. Germline assignment: CDR1 WSHSY and CDR2 SAAADI. CDR3 length: 13 amino acids. The V end lost 3 bases, the J end lost 1 base, and 4 bases lay between the germline ends. The CDR3, as DNA: TGCGCCAGCAGTGACAGAAGCAATCAGCCCCAGCATTTT. Translating gives CASSDRSNQPQHF.

This clonotype was recorded many times. The rearrangement links TRBV5-8 to TRBJ1-2; 10 bases align to TRBD1. V was clipped by 4 bases and J by 5 bases; unmatched bases: 5. This CDR3 has 14 residues. Germline assignment: CDR1 SGHTS and CDR2 YDEGEE. CDR3 in amino acids: CASSPRDRGYGYTF. In DNA form, the CDR3 reads TGTGCCAGCAGCCCTCGGGACAGGGGTTATGGCTACACCTTC.

This clonotype was detected only once. The rearrangement uses TRBV6-1 and TRBJ1-3; D is perhaps TRBD1 (5 bases). Between the trimmed V and J ends, which lost 7 bases and 4 bases, there was a span of 23 bases. The length of the CDR3 is 17 residues. The germline gives CDR1 MNHNS, CDR2 SASEGT. The CDR3 bases are TGTGCCAGCAACCGGGACGATGGGTCCGGTTCGGGAAACACCATATATTTT. Translation: CASNRDDGSGSGNTIYF.

This clonotype was recorded many times. The rearrangement uses TRBV12-3 or TRBV12-4 and TRBJ1-2; tentative D call: TRBD1 (5 bases). This CDR3 spans 12 amino acids. V was trimmed by 8 bases and J by 8 bases, leaving 15 bases between them. The CDR3 sequence is CASQQAIGGYTF. In nucleotides, the CDR3 is TGTGCCAGCCAACAGGCGATTGGAGGCTACACCTTC.

This clonotype was recorded at least ten times. The chain uses TRBV7-6 and TRBJ2-7; the D gene is possibly TRBD2 (6 bases). V was clipped by 5 bases and J by 2 bases, with 13 bases between them. The CDR3 consists of 14 residues. Germline CDR1 SGHVS, CDR2 FNYEAQ. The CDR3 reads CASSASGSTYEQYF. CDR3 DNA sequence: TGTGCCAGCAGCGCCTCCGGGAGTACCTACGAGCAGTACTTC.

There are many counts of this clonotype. The chain carries TRBV7-4 and TRBJ2-7; D is perhaps TRBD1 (6 bases). This CDR3 has 20 amino acids. CDR1 SGHVT and CDR2 SQSDAQ come from the germline V gene. V was pared by 0 bases and J by 3 bases, with 27 bases between. This chain's CDR3 is CASSLASRTARYTRGYEQYF. The CDR3 nucleotides read TGTGCCAGCAGCTTAGCGAGCCGGACAGCCCGATACACCCGGGGCTACGAGCAGTACTTC.

This clonotype came up many times. This chain's CDR3 is CASSPGTRPMEQFF. Written as DNA, the CDR3 is TGTGCCAGCTCACCTGGGACTAGGCCAATGGAGCAGTTCTTC. The V call is TRBV18, the J call TRBJ2-1; TRBD2 matches at 8 bases. CDR1 and CDR2 (germline): KGHSH, LQKENI. V lost 3 bases and J lost 10; bases outside the gene matches: 8. The CDR3 has 14 residues.

Turning to this clonotype: Being one base from a much bigger clone, this may be a read error. CDR3 nucleotides: TGCAGTGCTAGAGATGAGAAGACCTACACTGAGCAGTTCTTC. Translated, it gives CSARDEKTYTEQFF. V gene TRBV20-1 combines with J gene TRBJ2-1; unclear D gene. The CDR3 consists of 14 residues. Germline-derived CDR1 and CDR2 are DFQATT and SNEGSKA (reference sequence).

The rearrangement joins TRBV7-2 to TRBJ1-4; TRBD1 might be the D (6 bases). Germline CDR1 reads SGHTA; CDR2 reads FQGNSA. V lost 4 bases to trimming and J lost 2 bases, with 11 bases between them. The CDR3 runs 15 residues. The CDR3 is CASSSTGNTNEKLFF. DNA of the CDR3: TGTGCCAGCAGCTCAACAGGGAACACTAATGAAAAACTGTTTTTT. Variable domain in full (rest from reference TRBV7-2 and TRBJ1-4): GAGVSQSPSNKVTEKGKDVELRCDPISGHTALYWYRQSLGQGLEFLIYFQGNSAPDKSGLPSDRFSAERTGGSVSTLTIQRTQQEDSAVYLCASSSTGNTNEKLFFGSGTQLSVL.

V usage is TRBV6-1 and J usage is TRBJ1-3, with D unclear. CDR1 and CDR2 from the germline V gene are MNHNS and SASEGT. The ends were cut back, 0 bases at V and 2 bases at J, with 14 bases in the middle. This CDR3 is 17 amino acids long. CDR3 amino acids: CASSEAEVLVPGNTIYF. The CDR3 DNA reads as TGTGCCAGCAGTGAAGCTGAGGTTTTAGTTCCTGGAAACACCATATATTTT.

The chain combines TRBV5-5 with TRBJ1-5; TRBD1 matches at 12 bases. Per germline, CDR1 SGHKS and CDR2 YYEKEE (reference sequence). The CDR3 length is 15 residues. V was clipped by 6 bases and J by 5 bases; unmatched bases: 6. The CDR3 region is CASTGTGGDYQPQHF. CDR3 in DNA: TGTGCCAGCACCGGGACAGGGGGCGATTATCAGCCCCAGCATTTT.

This chain uses TRBV20-1 with TRBJ2-5; 15 nucleotides line up with TRBD2. V lost 5 bases and J lost 5; bases outside the gene matches: 3. Germline V gives CDR1 DFQATT, CDR2 SNEGSKA (reference sequence). The CDR3 has 14 residues. The CDR3 DNA reads as TGCAGTGCTTCCGGGACTAGCGGGAGGGAGACCCAGTACTTC. It encodes CSASGTSGRETQYF.